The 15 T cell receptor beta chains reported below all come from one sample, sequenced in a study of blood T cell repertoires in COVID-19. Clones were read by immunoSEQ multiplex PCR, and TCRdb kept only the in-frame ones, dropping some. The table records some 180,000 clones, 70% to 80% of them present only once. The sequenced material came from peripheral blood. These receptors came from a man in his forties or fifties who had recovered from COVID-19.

The CDR3: CASSLVLGKEAGNTIYF. CDR3 nucleotide sequence: TGTGCCAGCAGCTTGGTACTCGGCAAAGAGGCTGGAAACACCATATATTTT. The J gene is TRBJ1-3, the V gene TRBV5-5; D gene ambiguous. Germline lookup yields CDR1 SGHKS and CDR2 YYEKEE (reference sequence). V lost 0 bases, J lost 2 bases, and 15 bases lay in between. This CDR3 region has 17 residues.

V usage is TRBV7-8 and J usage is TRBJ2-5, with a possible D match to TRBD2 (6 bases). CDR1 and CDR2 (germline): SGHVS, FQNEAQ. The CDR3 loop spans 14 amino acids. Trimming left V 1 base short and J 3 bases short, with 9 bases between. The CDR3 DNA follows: TGTGCCAGCAGCTTAGTGGGCGGGAAAGAGACCCAGTACTTC. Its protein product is CASSLVGGKETQYF.

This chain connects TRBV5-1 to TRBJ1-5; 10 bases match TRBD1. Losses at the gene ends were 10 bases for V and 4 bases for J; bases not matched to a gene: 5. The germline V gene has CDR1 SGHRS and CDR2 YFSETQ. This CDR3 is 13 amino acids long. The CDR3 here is CASRQGANQPQHF. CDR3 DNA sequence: TGCGCCTCGAGACAGGGGGCGAATCAGCCCCAGCATTTT.

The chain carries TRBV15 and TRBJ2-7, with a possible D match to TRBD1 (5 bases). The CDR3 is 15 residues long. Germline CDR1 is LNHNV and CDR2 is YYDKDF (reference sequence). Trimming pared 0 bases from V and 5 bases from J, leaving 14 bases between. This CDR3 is CATSRDFAGFNEQYF. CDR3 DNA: TGTGCCACCAGCAGAGATTTCGCAGGGTTCAACGAGCAGTACTTC.

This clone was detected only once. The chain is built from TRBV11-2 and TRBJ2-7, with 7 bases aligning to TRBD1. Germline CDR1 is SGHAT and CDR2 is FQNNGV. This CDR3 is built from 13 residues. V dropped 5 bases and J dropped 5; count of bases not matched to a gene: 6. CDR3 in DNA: TGTGCCAGCAGCCCCGACAGGGTTCACGAGCAGTACTTC. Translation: CASSPDRVHEQYF.

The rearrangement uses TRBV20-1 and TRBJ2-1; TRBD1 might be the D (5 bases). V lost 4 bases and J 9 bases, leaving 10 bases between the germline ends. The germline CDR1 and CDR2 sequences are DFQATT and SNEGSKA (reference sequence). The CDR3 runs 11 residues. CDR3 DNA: TGCAGTGCTAACCAGGGTGGTGAGCAGTTCTTC. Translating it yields CSANQGGEQFF.

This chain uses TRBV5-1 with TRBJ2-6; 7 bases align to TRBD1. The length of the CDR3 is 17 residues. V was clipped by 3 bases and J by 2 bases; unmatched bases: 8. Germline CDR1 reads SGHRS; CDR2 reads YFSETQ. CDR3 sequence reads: CASSSNSDRAGANVLTF. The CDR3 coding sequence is TGCGCCAGCAGCTCCAACTCCGACAGGGCTGGGGCCAACGTCCTGACTTTC.

CDR3 loop: CASSRLHGDYEQYF. In nucleotides, the CDR3 is TGTGCCAGCAGCCGGTTGCACGGGGACTACGAGCAGTACTTC. The rearrangement uses TRBV3-1 (or the pseudogene TRBV3-2) and TRBJ2-7; D is possibly TRBD2 (5 bases). Germline lookup yields CDR1 LGHDT and CDR2 YNNKEL (reference sequence). The CDR3 consists of 14 residues. Trimming pared 4 bases from V and 3 bases from J, leaving 13 bases between.

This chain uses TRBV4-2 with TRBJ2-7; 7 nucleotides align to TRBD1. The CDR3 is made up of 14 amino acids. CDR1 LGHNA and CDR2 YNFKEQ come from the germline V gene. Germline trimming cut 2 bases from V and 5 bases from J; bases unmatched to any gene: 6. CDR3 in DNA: TGTGCCAGCAGCCAAAATACAGGGGTGAACGAGCAGTACTTC. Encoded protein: CASSQNTGVNEQYF.

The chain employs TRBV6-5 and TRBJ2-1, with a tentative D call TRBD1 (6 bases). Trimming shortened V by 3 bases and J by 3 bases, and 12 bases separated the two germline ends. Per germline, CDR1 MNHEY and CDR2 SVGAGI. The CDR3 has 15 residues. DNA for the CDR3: TGTGCCAGCAGTTATATCTCACAGGGCTACAATGAGCAGTTCTTC. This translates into CASSYISQGYNEQFF.

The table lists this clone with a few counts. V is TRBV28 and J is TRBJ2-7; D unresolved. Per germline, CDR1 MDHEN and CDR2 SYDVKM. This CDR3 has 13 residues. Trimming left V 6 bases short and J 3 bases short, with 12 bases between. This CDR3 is CASRLLHGYEQYF. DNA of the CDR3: TGTGCCAGCAGACTCTTGCACGGCTACGAGCAGTACTTC.

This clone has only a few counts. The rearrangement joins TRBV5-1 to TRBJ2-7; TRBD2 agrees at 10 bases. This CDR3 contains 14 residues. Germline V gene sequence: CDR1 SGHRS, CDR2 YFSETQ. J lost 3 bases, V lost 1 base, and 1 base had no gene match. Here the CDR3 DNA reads TGCGCCAGCAGCTTGAGACTAGCGGGCTACGAGCAGTACTTC. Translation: CASSLRLAGYEQYF.

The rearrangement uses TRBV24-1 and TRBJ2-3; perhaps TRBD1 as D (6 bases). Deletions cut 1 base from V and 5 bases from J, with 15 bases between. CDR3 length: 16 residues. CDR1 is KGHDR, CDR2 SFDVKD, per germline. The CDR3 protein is CATSDLAATGRDTQYF. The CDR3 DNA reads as TGTGCCACCAGTGATTTAGCCGCAACAGGGCGAGATACGCAGTATTTT.

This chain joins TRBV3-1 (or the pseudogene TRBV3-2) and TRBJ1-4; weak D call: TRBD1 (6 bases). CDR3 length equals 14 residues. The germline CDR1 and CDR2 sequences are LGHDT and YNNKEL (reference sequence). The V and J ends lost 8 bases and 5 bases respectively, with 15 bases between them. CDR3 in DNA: TGTGCCAGCCGCTGGGGGGGCTCGAATGAAAAACTGTTTTTT. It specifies CASRWGGSNEKLFF.

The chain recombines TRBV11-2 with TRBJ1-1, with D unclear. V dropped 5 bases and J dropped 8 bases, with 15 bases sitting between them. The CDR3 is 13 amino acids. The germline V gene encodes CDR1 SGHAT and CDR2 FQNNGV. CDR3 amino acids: CASSLMERREAFF. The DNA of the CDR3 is TGTGCCAGCAGCCTTATGGAGAGACGCGAAGCTTTCTTT.